These 5 T cell receptor beta chains were all obtained from the same sample, sequenced in a study of CD8 T cells in ankylosing spondylitis. One entry per CDR3 protein, called by TCRdb with MiXCR from the 5' RACE reads. The sample shows 150,000 to 200,000 distinct CDR3 sequences, about 17% of them seen only once. The specimen was blood, either unsorted or a sorted T cell fraction (not recorded which). The receptors were gathered from a male donor with ankylosing spondylitis or in good health (not recorded which).

This clonotype was picked up many times. The V call is TRBV3-1, the J call TRBJ2-2; D remains unclear. V was pared by 6 bases and J by 5 bases, with 10 bases between. Germline V gene sequence: CDR1 LGHDT, CDR2 YNNKEL (reference sequence). This CDR3 has 13 amino acids. In DNA, the CDR3 is TGTGCCAGCAGATACCACCGGACCGGGGAGCTGTTTTTT. Protein: CASRYHRTGELFF.

For this clonotype: A much larger clone sits a single nucleotide away, making a read error possible. V is TRBV5-1 and J is TRBJ1-6; a weak D match, TRBD1 (5 bases). The CDR3 covers 16 residues. CDR1 and CDR2 (germline): SGHRS, YFSETQ. This CDR3 reads CATSINPGTRNSPLHF. CDR3 DNA sequence: TGCGCCACCAGCATAAACCCCGGGACGAGAAATTCACCCCTCCACTTT.

This clonotype was seen a few times. The chain has TRBV9 and TRBJ1-3, with D perhaps TRBD1 (6 bases). Germline lookup yields CDR1 SGDLS and CDR2 YYNGEE. V was clipped by 4 bases and J by 0 bases, with 17 bases between them. The CDR3 has 17 residues. Here the CDR3 DNA reads TGTGCCAGCAGCCCCGGAGGACAGTTTTTCTCTGGAAACACCATATATTTT. Translating it yields CASSPGGQFFSGNTIYF. The whole variable domain, filled in from reference TRBV9 and TRBJ1-3, reads DSGVTQTPKHLITATGQRVTLRCSPRSGDLSVYWYQQSLDQGLQFLIQYYNGEERAKGNILERFSAQQFPDLHSELNLSSLELGDSALYFCASSPGGQFFSGNTIYFGEGSWLTVV.

In this sample, this clonotype turned up a few times. The CDR3, as DNA: TGTGCCAGCAGTCCCAGTTCCTCCTACGAGCAGTACTTC. It specifies CASSPSSSYEQYF. This chain connects TRBV28 to TRBJ2-7; D call uncertain. This CDR3 contains 13 residues. Trimming took 5 bases from V and 0 from J, leaving 8 bases between them. Germline V gene lookup returns CDR1 MDHEN and CDR2 SYDVKM.

A note on this clonotype: A much larger clonotype is one base distant, so this may be a read error. V is TRBV20-1 and J is TRBJ2-1, with D perhaps being TRBD1 or TRBD2 (5 bases each). This CDR3 has 13 residues. Looked up from germline, CDR1 is DFQATT and CDR2 is SNEGSKA (reference sequence). The CDR3 DNA reads TGCAGTACTAGAGGGAAGGGGATGGATGAGCAGTTCTTC. Its protein is CSTRGKGMDEQFF.